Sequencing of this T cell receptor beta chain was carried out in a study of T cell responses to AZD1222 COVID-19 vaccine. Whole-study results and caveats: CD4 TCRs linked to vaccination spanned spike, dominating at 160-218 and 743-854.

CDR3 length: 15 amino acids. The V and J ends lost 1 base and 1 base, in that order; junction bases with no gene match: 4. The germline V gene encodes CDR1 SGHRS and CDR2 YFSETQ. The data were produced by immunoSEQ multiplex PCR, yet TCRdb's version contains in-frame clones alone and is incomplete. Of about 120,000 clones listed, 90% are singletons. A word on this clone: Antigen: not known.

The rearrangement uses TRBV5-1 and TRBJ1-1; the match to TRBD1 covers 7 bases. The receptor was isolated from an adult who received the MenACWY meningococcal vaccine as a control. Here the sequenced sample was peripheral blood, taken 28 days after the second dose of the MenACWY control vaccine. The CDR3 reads CASSLLTGANTEAFF. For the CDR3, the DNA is TGCGCCAGCAGCTTGCTCACAGGGGCGAACACTGAAGCTTTCTTT.